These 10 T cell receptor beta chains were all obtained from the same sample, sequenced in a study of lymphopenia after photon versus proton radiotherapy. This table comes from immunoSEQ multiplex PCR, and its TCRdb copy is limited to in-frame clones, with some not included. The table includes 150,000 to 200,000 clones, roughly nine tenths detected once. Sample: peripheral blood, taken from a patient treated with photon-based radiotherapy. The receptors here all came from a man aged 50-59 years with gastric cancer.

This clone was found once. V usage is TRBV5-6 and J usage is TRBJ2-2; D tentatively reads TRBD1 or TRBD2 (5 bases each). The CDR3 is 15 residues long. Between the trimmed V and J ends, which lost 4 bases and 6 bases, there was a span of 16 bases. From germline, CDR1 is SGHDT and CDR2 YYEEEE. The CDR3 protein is CASSLGPLGPGELFF. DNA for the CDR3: TGTGCCAGCAGCCTGGGACCCCTTGGGCCCGGGGAGCTGTTTTTT.

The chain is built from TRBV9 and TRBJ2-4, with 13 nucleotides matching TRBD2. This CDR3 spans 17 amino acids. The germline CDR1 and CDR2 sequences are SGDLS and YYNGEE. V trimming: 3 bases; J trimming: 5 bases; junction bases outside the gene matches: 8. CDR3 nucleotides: TGTGCCAGCAGCGAGGGACTAGCGGGAATTTTTCAAAACATTCAGTACTTC. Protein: CASSEGLAGIFQNIQYF.

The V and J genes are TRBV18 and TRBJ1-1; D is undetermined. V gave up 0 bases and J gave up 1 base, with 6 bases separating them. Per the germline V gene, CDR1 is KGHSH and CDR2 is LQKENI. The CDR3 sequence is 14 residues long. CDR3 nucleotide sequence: TGTGCCAGCTCACCACCGTCGGGGAACACTGAAGCTTTCTTT. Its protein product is CASSPPSGNTEAFF.

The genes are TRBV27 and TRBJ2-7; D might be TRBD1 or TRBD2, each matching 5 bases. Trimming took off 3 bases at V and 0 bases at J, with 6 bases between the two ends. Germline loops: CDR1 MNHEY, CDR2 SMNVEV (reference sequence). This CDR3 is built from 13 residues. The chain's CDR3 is CASSFGASYEQYF. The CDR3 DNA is TGTGCCAGCAGTTTCGGGGCCTCCTACGAGCAGTACTTC.

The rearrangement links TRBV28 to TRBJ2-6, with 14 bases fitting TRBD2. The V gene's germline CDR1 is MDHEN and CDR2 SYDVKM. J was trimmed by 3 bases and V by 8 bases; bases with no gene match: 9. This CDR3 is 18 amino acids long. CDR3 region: CASRRLAGGPGGANVLTF. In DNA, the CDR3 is TGTGCCAGCCGACGACTAGCGGGAGGGCCCGGTGGGGCCAACGTCCTGACTTTC.

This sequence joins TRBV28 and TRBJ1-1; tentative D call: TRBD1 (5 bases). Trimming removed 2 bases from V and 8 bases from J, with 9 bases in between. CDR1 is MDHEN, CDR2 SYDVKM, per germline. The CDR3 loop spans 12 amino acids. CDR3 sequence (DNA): TGTGCCAGCAGTTTAGAAGGGACCGAAGCTTTCTTT. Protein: CASSLEGTEAFF.

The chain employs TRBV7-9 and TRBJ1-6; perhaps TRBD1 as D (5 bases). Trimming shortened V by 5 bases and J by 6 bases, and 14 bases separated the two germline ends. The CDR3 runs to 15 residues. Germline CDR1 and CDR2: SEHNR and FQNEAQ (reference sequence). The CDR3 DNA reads TGTGCCAGCAGCCGAGGGACGGGAATTAATTCACCCCTCCACTTT. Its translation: CASSRGTGINSPLHF.

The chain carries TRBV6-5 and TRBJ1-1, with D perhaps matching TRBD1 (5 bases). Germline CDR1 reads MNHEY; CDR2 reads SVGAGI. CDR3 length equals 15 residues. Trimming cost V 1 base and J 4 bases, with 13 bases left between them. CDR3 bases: TGTGCCAGCAGTTACTGGGGGGGAGAGGGCACTGAAGCTTTCTTT. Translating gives CASSYWGGEGTEAFF.

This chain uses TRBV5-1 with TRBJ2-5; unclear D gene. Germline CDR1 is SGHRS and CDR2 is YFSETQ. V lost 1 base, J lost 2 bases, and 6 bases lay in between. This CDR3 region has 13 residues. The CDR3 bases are TGCGCCAGCAGCTTGTTCCCGCAAGAGACCCAGTACTTC. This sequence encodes CASSLFPQETQYF.

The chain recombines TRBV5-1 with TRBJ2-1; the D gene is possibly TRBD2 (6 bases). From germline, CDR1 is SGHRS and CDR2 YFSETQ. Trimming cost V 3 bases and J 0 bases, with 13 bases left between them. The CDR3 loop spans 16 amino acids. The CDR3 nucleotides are TGCGCCAGCAGCTACGGGGGAAGTAGCTCCTACAATGAGCAGTTCTTC. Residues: CASSYGGSSSYNEQFF.